This record concerns one T cell receptor (beta chain) sequence. Its antigen remains undetermined. No clone much larger than this one lies a single base away; base qualities are absent. The data were taken from a study of somatic mutations in cytotoxic T cells in rheumatoid arthritis listed by TCRdb under 2017. Study-wide context: A FACSAria II or Sony SH800 was used to flow-sort some V beta antibody-stained T-cell populations at nearly 100% purity, and TCRB sequencing was also done on sorted V beta1+ cells. Median age was essentially the same in the patient group and the control group. For 65 rheumatoid arthritis patients and some 20 healthy controls, TCRB deep sequencing was carried out. The study asked whether expanded CD8+ T-cell clones in newly diagnosed, untreated rheumatoid arthritis carry somatic mutations, and used TCRB deep sequencing to characterize clonality.

What the research found in general, with its limitations: The largest CD8+ clone made up more than 20% of CD8+ cells in about an eighth of the 65 patients, and blood and synovial fluid shared several identical CD8+ TCRB sequences. The slight TRBV07 underrepresentation in patients was not adjusted for multiple comparisons. In patients, CD8+ clonality rose with age (Spearman r ~ 0.46), which was not the case in healthy controls. There was no significant difference in CD8+ T-cell clonality between rheumatoid arthritis patients and age-matched healthy controls. It was unknown which antigens the expanded CD8+ clones targeted, and their absence from virus-specific databases did not exclude viral specificity.

The immunoSEQ assay was applied to genomic DNA for TCRB CDR3 sequencing. In the paper's pipeline: The analyses included only productive TCRB rearrangements. Clonality was calculated as a Shannon entropy-based productive clonality index, and a clone was defined by a unique TCRB CDR3 sequence. To calculate repertoire overlap between two samples, the template counts of each clone were considered relative to each sample's total templates. V-gene usage from TCRB sequencing and V-gene usage measured by flow cytometry were correlated (Spearman r of approximately 0.62). Held by TCRdb, this immuneACCESS table contains in-frame sequences only and omits some clones. Under half of the omission traces to an unresolved V gene where checked; the cause of the rest is unknown. The V and J calls and the clone size are those of that table, but D and trimming were determined from the DNA. The sample table contains tens of thousands of clones; only one count was recorded for 85% to 90% of them. Of the sample, 15% to 20% is held by the ten largest clones.

Buffy coats from about 22 blood donors served as healthy controls, a group that was 55% female with a median age of approximately 56 years (range about 21-75). Positive magnetic bead selection on an AutoMACS was used to isolate CD4+ and CD8+ cells, with flow cytometry used to check purity. Ficoll-Paque PLUS density gradient separation was used to isolate peripheral blood mononuclear cells. Using Nucleospin Tissue or Tissue XS kits, DNA was extracted from CD4-enriched, CD8-enriched or PBMC samples, with quantification by a Qubit 2.0 fluorometer. The junction shows trimming of 0 bases on V and 4 bases on J, plus 9 bases between the germline ends. CDR1 and CDR2, looked up from the germline V gene, are SQVTM and ANQGSEA. From its cysteine to its phenylalanine, the CDR3 spans 13 amino acids. Kept here is only the CDR3 DNA, which spans 39 bases and is read in frame from base 1.

This sequence was found in a woman aged 45-65 years in good health. Recombination linked TRBV29-1 to TRBJ1-2; TRBD1 is perhaps the D gene, given 6 matching bases. The sample taken for sequencing was CD8+ T cells sorted from blood. The DNA sequence is given as TGCAGCGTTGAAGATCGAGGGGGCTATGGCTACACCTTC. This gives the protein CSVEDRGGYGYTF. Outside the CDR3, residues come from the reference TRBV29-1 and TRBJ1-2 proteins, so the full variable domain is: SAVISQKPSRDICQRGTSLTIQCQVDSQVTMMFWYRQQPGQSLTLIATANQGSEATYESGFVIDKFPISRPNLTFSTLTVSNMSPEDSSIYLCSVEDRGGYGYTFGSGTRLTVV.